The 29 T cell receptor beta chains below come from one sample, sequenced in a study of blood T cell repertoires in COVID-19. The data were produced by immunoSEQ multiplex PCR, yet TCRdb's version contains in-frame clones alone and is incomplete. The data contain hundreds of thousands of clones, about 90% of them singletons. What was sequenced was PBMCs or T cells enriched from blood (not recorded which). The receptors originated from a woman aged 50 to 65 in a cohort exposed to, infected with or recovered from COVID-19 (not recorded which).

The chain uses TRBV6-5 and TRBJ1-1; D is unclear. V was pared by 5 bases and J by 6 bases, with 10 bases between. The V gene's germline CDR1 is MNHEY and CDR2 SVGAGI. CDR3 size: 12 residues. The CDR3 DNA reads as TGTGCCAGCAGTCCCCGGAGCGCTGAAGCTTTCTTT. Amino acids: CASSPRSAEAFF.

This chain joins TRBV29-1 and TRBJ1-1; D unclear. The CDR3 runs 14 residues. Deletions cut 7 bases from V and 2 bases from J, with 17 bases between. Germline CDR1 and CDR2: SQVTM and ANQGSEA. Here the CDR3 reads CSAVSREQNTEAFF. In DNA form, the CDR3 reads TGCAGCGCAGTTTCAAGGGAGCAAAACACTGAAGCTTTCTTT. The variable domain in full, completed from reference TRBV29-1 and TRBJ1-1, reads SAVISQKPSRDICQRGTSLTIQCQVDSQVTMMFWYRQQPGQSLTLIATANQGSEATYESGFVIDKFPISRPNLTFSTLTVSNMSPEDSSIYLCSAVSREQNTEAFFGQGTRLTVV.

The chain employs TRBV5-1 and TRBJ2-1; the match to TRBD1 covers 11 bases. Trimming took 5 bases from V and 0 from J; bases not matched to a gene: 13. Germline CDR1 is SGHRS and CDR2 is YFSETQ. The CDR3 length is 19 residues. CDR3 DNA sequence: TGCGCCAGCAGTATAGGGACAGGGGGGAGCCAAAGCTCCTACAATGAGCAGTTCTTC. This encodes CASSIGTGGSQSSYNEQFF.

The rearrangement joins TRBV3-1 (or the pseudogene TRBV3-2) to TRBJ2-7, with 7 positions matching TRBD2. This CDR3 region has 15 residues. CDR1 is LGHDT, CDR2 YNNKEL, per germline (reference sequence). V gave up 4 bases and J gave up 6 bases; unmatched junction bases: 12. CDR3 coding DNA: TGTGCCAGCAGCCGGCTGGGGGGGGACTTAATCGAGCAGTACTTC. Residues: CASSRLGGDLIEQYF.

The gene calls are TRBV5-4 and TRBJ2-3; 10 nucleotides match TRBD2. Germline loops: CDR1 SGHNT, CDR2 YYREEE (reference sequence). The CDR3 totals 17 residues. V shed 0 bases and J 0 bases; nucleotides not matched to a gene: 4. CDR3 region: CASSLALAGASTDTQYF. The CDR3 DNA reads as TGTGCCAGCAGCTTGGCTCTAGCGGGGGCCAGCACAGATACGCAGTATTTT. The whole variable domain, remainder taken from reference TRBV5-4 and TRBJ2-3, is ETGVTQSPTHLIKTRGQQVTLRCSSQSGHNTVSWYQQALGQGPQFIFQYYREEENGRGNFPPRFSGLQFPNYSSELNVNALELDDSALYLCASSLALAGASTDTQYFGPGTRLTVL.

V gene TRBV28 combines with J gene TRBJ2-5; D perhaps matches TRBD2 (5 bases). CDR3 size: 12 residues. CDR1 is MDHEN and CDR2 is SYDVKM in the germline V gene. V was pared by 9 bases and J by 0 bases, with 8 bases between. The DNA for the CDR3 is TGTGCCAGTCAGGACTACCAAGAGACCCAGTACTTC. Protein: CASQDYQETQYF.

The J gene is TRBJ1-6, the V gene TRBV6-5; D is possibly TRBD1 (5 bases). Per germline, CDR1 MNHEY and CDR2 SVGAGI. The CDR3 totals 15 residues. Trimming cost V 7 bases and J 5 bases, with 15 bases left between them. Here the CDR3 reads CASTINRRNNSPLHF. CDR3 DNA sequence: TGTGCCAGCACCATAAACAGGCGGAATAATTCACCCCTCCACTTT.

This clone was observed once. V gene TRBV27 combines with J gene TRBJ1-4; D is uncertain. The germline CDR1 and CDR2 sequences are MNHEY and SMNVEV (reference sequence). The V end lost 3 bases, the J end lost 4 bases, and 9 bases lay between the germline ends. This CDR3 comprises 14 residues. The CDR3 DNA sequence: TGTGCCAGCAGTTTTGACCGGGGTAATGAAAAACTGTTTTTT. It yields the protein CASSFDRGNEKLFF.

The chain combines TRBV11-3 with TRBJ2-7, with D maybe TRBD2 (5 bases). The V end lost 4 bases, the J end lost 8 bases, and 18 bases lay between the germline ends. Germline lookup yields CDR1 SGHNT and CDR2 YENEEA. This CDR3 comprises 14 residues. The CDR3 sequence is CASSWTGYLLKQYF. The CDR3 bases are TGTGCCAGCAGCTGGACTGGATACCTTCTCAAGCAGTACTTC.

V gene TRBV18 combines with J gene TRBJ2-2; the match to TRBD2 covers 7 bases. V dropped 1 base and J dropped 5; count of bases not matched to a gene: 4. CDR1 is KGHSH, CDR2 LQKENI, per germline. The CDR3 totals 15 residues. The CDR3 region has the DNA TGTGCCAGCTCACCACAGCGGGGTCGGACCGGGGAGCTGTTTTTT. The encoded protein is CASSPQRGRTGELFF.

The chain combines TRBV4-1 with TRBJ1-2; D not certain. CDR3 length: 16 amino acids. The V end was cut by 0 bases, the J end by 3 bases, with 14 bases between. Germline CDR1 and CDR2: MGHRA and YSYEKL. Here the CDR3 reads CASSQESAQVYYGYTF. In nucleotides, the CDR3 is TGCGCCAGCAGCCAAGAATCGGCGCAGGTCTACTATGGCTACACCTTC.

This sequence joins TRBV2 and TRBJ2-2; TRBD1 aligns across 7 bases. The germline gives CDR1 SNHLY, CDR2 FYNNEI. Trimming cost V 5 bases and J 3 bases; bases outside gene matches: 12. This CDR3 region has 17 residues. CDR3 bases: TGTGCCAGCAGTAGACCAGATGAGGGGACAGACACCGGGGAGCTGTTTTTT. Translation: CASSRPDEGTDTGELFF.

This clone was counted a single time. V usage is TRBV6-5 and J usage is TRBJ1-2; 8 nucleotides match TRBD1. The junction had 8 bases not matched to a gene; V was cut back by 6 bases and J by 5 bases. This CDR3 contains 14 residues. Germline assignment: CDR1 MNHEY and CDR2 SVGAGI. CDR3 sequence (DNA): TGTGCCAGCAGAGACCCGGGACAGGCTTATGGCTACACCTTC. Its protein product is CASRDPGQAYGYTF.

The rearrangement joins TRBV24-1 to TRBJ2-1; 8 bases are a match to TRBD2. V was clipped by 0 bases and J by 10 bases; unmatched bases: 7. CDR1 is KGHDR, CDR2 SFDVKD, per germline. This CDR3 spans 15 amino acids. Written as DNA, the CDR3 is TGTGCCACCAGTGATTTGGGCGGCGGGAGGTTCGAGCAGTTCTTC. Amino acid sequence: CATSDLGGGRFEQFF.

This clone was detected only once. The chain links TRBV4-3 to TRBJ2-7; 7 bases align to TRBD2. Germline V lookup: CDR1 LGHNA, CDR2 YSLEER. Germline trimming cut 0 bases from V and 1 base from J; bases unmatched to any gene: 3. The CDR3 length is 15 residues. This CDR3 reads CASSQDGGGSYEQYF. The CDR3 DNA reads as TGCGCCAGCAGCCAAGATGGGGGGGGTTCCTACGAGCAGTACTTC.

The chain couples TRBV7-2 to TRBJ1-6, with 7 positions matching TRBD1. The CDR3 sequence is 14 residues long. With V trimmed by 5 bases and J by 10 bases, 8 bases remained unmatched. The germline V gene encodes CDR1 SGHTA and CDR2 FQGNSA. CDR3: CASSTTGSGSPLHF. For the CDR3, the DNA is TGTGCCAGCAGCACGACAGGGTCAGGCTCACCCCTCCACTTT.

The gene calls are TRBV28 and TRBJ1-6, with 9 bases that match TRBD1. The trim removed 5 bases at V and 7 bases at J, leaving 6 bases unmatched. The length of the CDR3 is 15 residues. Germline loops: CDR1 MDHEN, CDR2 SYDVKM. The CDR3 region has the DNA TGTGCCAGCAGTCTTGGGACAGGGATAAATTCACCCCTCCACTTT. Translated: CASSLGTGINSPLHF.

The genes are TRBV7-2 and TRBJ1-4; D possibly corresponds to TRBD1 (5 bases). Germline V CDR1 and CDR2: SGHTA, FQGNSA. Trimming cost V 5 bases and J 5 bases, with 15 bases left between them. CDR3 length: 15 amino acids. The CDR3 is CASSATGQRNEKLFF. The CDR3 DNA sequence: TGTGCCAGCAGCGCCACTGGACAAAGAAATGAAAAACTGTTTTTT.

V usage is TRBV6-5 and J usage is TRBJ1-5, with 7 bases identical to TRBD1. Germline V lookup: CDR1 MNHEY, CDR2 SVGAGI. The length of the CDR3 is 14 residues. Losses at the gene ends were 5 bases for V and 4 bases for J; bases not matched to a gene: 5. Written as DNA, the CDR3 is TGTGCCAGCAGTAAACAGGGGAGGAATCAGCCCCAGCATTTT. Translation gives CASSKQGRNQPQHF.

The chain employs TRBV9 and TRBJ2-1, with 11 bases aligning to TRBD2. Losses at the gene ends were 3 bases for V and 4 bases for J; bases not matched to a gene: 6. The V gene's germline CDR1 is SGDLS and CDR2 YYNGEE. This CDR3 contains 16 residues. As DNA, the CDR3 is TGTGCCAGCAGCGACTCTAGCGGGGGGCCTTACAATGAGCAGTTCTTC. It encodes CASSDSSGGPYNEQFF. The full variable domain, in which reference TRBV9 and TRBJ2-1 provide the parts outside the CDR3, is DSGVTQTPKHLITATGQRVTLRCSPRSGDLSVYWYQQSLDQGLQFLIQYYNGEERAKGNILERFSAQQFPDLHSELNLSSLELGDSALYFCASSDSSGGPYNEQFFGPGTRLTVL.

V and J are TRBV5-1 and TRBJ1-4, with unresolved D. CDR3 length: 16 residues. CDR1 and CDR2 (germline): SGHRS, YFSETQ. Trimming pared 3 bases from V and 6 bases from J, leaving 18 bases between. This CDR3 reads CASSSAPPTGDEKLFF. The CDR3 nucleotides read TGCGCCAGCAGCTCCGCTCCACCCACGGGAGATGAAAAACTGTTTTTT.

Regarding this clone: Within the sample, other DNA sequences also encode this same CDR3. The V and J genes are TRBV18 and TRBJ1-3; the D gene is possibly TRBD1 (5 bases). Per germline, CDR1 KGHSH and CDR2 LQKENI. The length of the CDR3 is 15 residues. V gave up 1 base and J gave up 1 base, with 8 bases separating them. The CDR3 loop is CASSPRDSSGNTIYF. CDR3 DNA sequence: TGTGCCAGCTCACCACGCGACAGTTCTGGAAACACCATATATTTT.

V usage is TRBV18 and J usage is TRBJ1-4; D call uncertain. Germline values: CDR1 KGHSH, CDR2 LQKENI. Trimming cost V 8 bases and J 5 bases, with 9 bases left between them. This CDR3 comprises 12 residues. CDR3 in DNA: TGTGCCAGCGCACAGAGCAATGAAAAACTGTTTTTT. Protein product: CASAQSNEKLFF.

The chain has TRBV4-2 and TRBJ1-5; no firm D call. The CDR3 runs to 12 residues. The V and J ends lost 1 base and 6 bases respectively, with 4 bases between them. Germline CDR1 reads LGHNA; CDR2 reads YNFKEQ. The CDR3 DNA sequence: TGTGCCAGCAGCCAAGGGAGTCAGCCCCAGCATTTT. It is translated as CASSQGSQPQHF.

This chain joins TRBV9 and TRBJ2-1; a possible D gene is TRBD2 (6 bases). The CDR3 spans 12 residues. V lost 4 bases and J 8 bases, leaving 10 bases between the germline ends. Per the germline V gene, CDR1 is SGDLS and CDR2 is YYNGEE. The DNA of the CDR3 is TGTGCCAGCAGCCCCGGGGGTCATGAGCAGTTCTTC. Translated, it gives CASSPGGHEQFF.

The chain links TRBV11-2 to TRBJ2-1; possible D gene TRBD1, 6 bases. The CDR3 consists of 13 residues. V lost 4 bases, J lost 8 bases, and 12 bases lay in between. In germline, CDR1 is SGHAT, CDR2 FQNNGV. CDR3 nucleotide sequence: TGTGCCAGCAGCTCCGGCACAGGGTATGAGCAGTTCTTC. Its protein product is CASSSGTGYEQFF.

This chain uses TRBV19 with TRBJ2-3; tentative D call: TRBD2 (6 bases). Germline CDR1 and CDR2: LNHDA and SQIVND (reference sequence). CDR3 length: 14 residues. Trimming stripped 1 base from V and 8 bases from J, with 13 bases between. The CDR3 spells CASSIGTAGGTQYF. The DNA of the CDR3 is TGTGCCAGTAGTATAGGGACGGCCGGGGGTACGCAGTATTTT.

The chain uses TRBV19 and TRBJ2-7; D gene uncertain. Germline assignment: CDR1 LNHDA and CDR2 SQIVND (reference sequence). This CDR3 contains 15 residues. V was shortened by 6 bases and J by 2 bases, with 17 bases between the two germline ends. CDR3 bases: TGTGCCAGTAGCGAGAGAAGCTCTTATACCTACGAGCAGTACTTC. This codes for CASSERSSYTYEQYF. Complete variable domain (other parts from reference TRBV19 and TRBJ2-7): DGGITQSPKYLFRKEGQNVTLSCEQNLNHDAMYWYRQDPGQGLRLIYYSQIVNDFQKGDIAEGYSVSREKKESFPLTVTSAQKNPTAFYLCASSERSSYTYEQYFGPGTRLTVT.

The chain is built from TRBV20-1 and TRBJ2-5; 9 bases match TRBD1. V dropped 3 bases and J dropped 5; count of bases not matched to a gene: 7. The CDR3 has 14 residues. Germline CDR1 reads DFQATT; CDR2 reads SNEGSKA (reference sequence). CDR3: CSASVGGQGETQYF. Here the CDR3 DNA reads TGCAGTGCTAGTGTTGGCGGACAGGGGGAGACCCAGTACTTC.